This T cell receptor (beta chain) was captured by sequencing in a study of OX40 agonist ivuxolimab in advanced cancers. Measured with immunoSEQ multiplex PCR; TCRdb has only the in-frame clones, and not every one. The sample lists some 50,000 clones; around 83% were seen once. The CDR3 length is 15 residues. Germline-derived CDR1 and CDR2 are MDHEN and SYDVKM. V was pared by 6 bases and J by 8 bases, with 8 bases of the junction left unmatched. The sequence was obtained from an adult with an advanced solid tumor such as melanoma, head and neck, liver or kidney cancer. This sequence joins TRBV28 and TRBJ1-4; 11 bases agree with TRBD1. Sample: CD4+ or CD8+ T cells sorted from blood, taken in a trial of the OX40 agonist ivuxolimab. The CDR3 protein is CASRSGTGGTEKLFF. The DNA for the CDR3 is TGTGCCAGCAGGTCCGGGACAGGGGGTACGGAAAAACTGTTTTTT.